This TCR beta chain comes out of a study of cytomegalovirus exposure and HLA in healthy donors. Trimming took off 2 bases at V and 7 bases at J, with 18 bases between the two ends. The germline CDR1 and CDR2 sequences are MGHDK and SYGVNS. The CDR3 spans 16 residues. Researchers ran the PCR with 60 Vbeta and 13 Jbeta primers. TCRdb's table, derived via immunoSEQ multiplex PCR, lists solely in-frame clones and lacks some. The profile shows fewer than 200,000 clones, 80% to 90% of them singletons. This clone was seen a handful of times. Its target is unknown. Findings and caveats of the study: Published work reported that the classifier diagnosed cytomegalovirus status with high specificity and sensitivity. Presence/absence analyses took donor sequencing depth as roughly uniform. Associated with HLA alleles at 0.05 false discovery rate in a later analysis were 16,951 TCR beta sequences.

The rearrangement uses TRBV25-1 and TRBJ1-5; D may be TRBD1 (5 bases). Sequencing used PBMCs. This clonotype was sampled from a woman aged 25 to 39 in good health and CMV-seropositive. CDR3 nucleotide sequence: TGTGCCAGCAGTGAAGGGGGGGAAGGTTCTAAACAGCCCCAGCATTTT. It encodes CASSEGGEGSKQPQHF.